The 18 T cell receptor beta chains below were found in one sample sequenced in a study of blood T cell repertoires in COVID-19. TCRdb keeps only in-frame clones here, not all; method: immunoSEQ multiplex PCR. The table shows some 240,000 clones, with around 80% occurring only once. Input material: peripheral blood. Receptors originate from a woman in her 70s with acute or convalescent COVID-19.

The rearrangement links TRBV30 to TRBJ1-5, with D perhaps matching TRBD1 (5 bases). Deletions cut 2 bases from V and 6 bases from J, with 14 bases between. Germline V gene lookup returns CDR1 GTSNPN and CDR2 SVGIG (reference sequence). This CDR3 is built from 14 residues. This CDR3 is CAWSSTGDFQPQHF. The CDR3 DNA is TGTGCCTGGAGTTCAACGGGGGACTTTCAGCCCCAGCATTTT.

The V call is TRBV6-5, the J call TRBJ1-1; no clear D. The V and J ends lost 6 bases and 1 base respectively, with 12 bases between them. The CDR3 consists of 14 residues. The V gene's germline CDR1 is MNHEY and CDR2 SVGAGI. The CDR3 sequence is CASRKDLKNTEAFF. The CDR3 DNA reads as TGTGCCAGCAGGAAGGACTTAAAGAACACTGAAGCTTTCTTT.

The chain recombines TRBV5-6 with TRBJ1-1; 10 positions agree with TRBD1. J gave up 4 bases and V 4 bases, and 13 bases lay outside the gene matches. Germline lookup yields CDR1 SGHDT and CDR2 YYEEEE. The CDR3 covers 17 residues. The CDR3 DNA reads TGTGCCAGCAGCCGGCGATCCGAGAGGACAGGGGGCACTGAAGCTTTCTTT. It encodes CASSRRSERTGGTEAFF.

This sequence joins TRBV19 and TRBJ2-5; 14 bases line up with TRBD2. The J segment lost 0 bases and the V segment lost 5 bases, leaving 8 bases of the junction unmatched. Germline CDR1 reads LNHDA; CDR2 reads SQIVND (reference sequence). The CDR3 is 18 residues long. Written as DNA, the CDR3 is TGTGCCAGTAGTCCCGGACTAGCGGGGGGCCGGGACCAAGAGACCCAGTACTTC. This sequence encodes CASSPGLAGGRDQETQYF.

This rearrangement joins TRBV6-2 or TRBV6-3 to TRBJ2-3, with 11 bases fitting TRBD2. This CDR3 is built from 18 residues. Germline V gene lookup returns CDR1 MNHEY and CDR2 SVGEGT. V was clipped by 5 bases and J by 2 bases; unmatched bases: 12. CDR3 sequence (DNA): TGTGCCAGCAGTGCCGGACAAATAGCGGGGGGGCTCACAGATACGCAGTATTTT. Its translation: CASSAGQIAGGLTDTQYF.

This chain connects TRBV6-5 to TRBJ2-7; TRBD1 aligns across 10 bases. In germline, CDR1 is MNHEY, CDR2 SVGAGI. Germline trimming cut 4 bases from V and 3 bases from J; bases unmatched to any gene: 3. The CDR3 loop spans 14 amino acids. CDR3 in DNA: TGTGCCAGCAGTTCGACAGGGGGCAGCTACGAGCAGTACTTC. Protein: CASSSTGGSYEQYF.

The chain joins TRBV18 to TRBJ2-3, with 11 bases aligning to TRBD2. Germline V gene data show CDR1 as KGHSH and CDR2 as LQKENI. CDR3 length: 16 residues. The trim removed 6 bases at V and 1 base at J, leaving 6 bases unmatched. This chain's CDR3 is CASSYTSGGGTDTQYF. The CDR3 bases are TGTGCCAGCTCGTATACTAGCGGGGGTGGCACAGATACGCAGTATTTT.

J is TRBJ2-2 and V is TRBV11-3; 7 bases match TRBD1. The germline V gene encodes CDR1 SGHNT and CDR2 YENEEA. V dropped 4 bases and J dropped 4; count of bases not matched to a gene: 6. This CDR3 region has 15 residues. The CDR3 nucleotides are TGTGCCAGCAGCTCTCGGACAGGAGGCACCGGGGAGCTGTTTTTT. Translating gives CASSSRTGGTGELFF. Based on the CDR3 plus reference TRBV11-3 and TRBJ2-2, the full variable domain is EAGVVQSPRYKIIEKKQPVAFWCNPISGHNTLYWYLQNLGQGPELLIRYENEEAVDDSQLPKDRFSAERLKGVDSTLKIQPAELGDSAVYLCASSSRTGGTGELFFGEGSRLTVL.

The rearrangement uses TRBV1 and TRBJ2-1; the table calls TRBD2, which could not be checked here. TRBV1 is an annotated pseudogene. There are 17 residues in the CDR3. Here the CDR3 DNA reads TGCACCAGCAGCCACTTGACGAAGGGACTTATCTACAATGAGCAGTTCTTC. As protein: CTSSHLTKGLIYNEQFF.

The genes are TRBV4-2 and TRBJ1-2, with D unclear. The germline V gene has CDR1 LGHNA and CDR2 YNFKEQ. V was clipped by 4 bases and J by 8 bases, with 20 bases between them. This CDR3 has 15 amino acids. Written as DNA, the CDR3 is TGTGCCAGCAGCCCTAGCGAACATACCCTAGAGGGCTACACCTTC. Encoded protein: CASSPSEHTLEGYTF.

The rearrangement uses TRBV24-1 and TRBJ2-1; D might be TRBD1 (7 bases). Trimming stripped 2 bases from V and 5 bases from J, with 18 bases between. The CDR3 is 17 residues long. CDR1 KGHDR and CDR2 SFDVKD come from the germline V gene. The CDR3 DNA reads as TGTGCCACCAGTGATTCCCCTCAGGGGGGCATCCACAATGAGCAGTTCTTC. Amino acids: CATSDSPQGGIHNEQFF.

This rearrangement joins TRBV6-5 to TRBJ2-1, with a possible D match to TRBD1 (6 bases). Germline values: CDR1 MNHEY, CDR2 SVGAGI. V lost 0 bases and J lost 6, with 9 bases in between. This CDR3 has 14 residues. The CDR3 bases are TGTGCCAGCAGTTACTCTCCAGGGGCCAATGAGCAGTTCTTC. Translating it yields CASSYSPGANEQFF.

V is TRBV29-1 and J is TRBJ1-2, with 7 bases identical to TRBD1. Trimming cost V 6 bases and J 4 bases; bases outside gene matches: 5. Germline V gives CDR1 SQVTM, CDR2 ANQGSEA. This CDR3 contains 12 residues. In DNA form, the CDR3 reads TGCAGCGTCACCCGGGACAGCTATGGCTACACCTTC. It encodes CSVTRDSYGYTF.

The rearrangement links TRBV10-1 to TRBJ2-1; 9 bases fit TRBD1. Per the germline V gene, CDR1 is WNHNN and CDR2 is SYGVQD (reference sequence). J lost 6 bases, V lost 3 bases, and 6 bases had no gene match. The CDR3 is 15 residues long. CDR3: CASSDPGQGINEQFF. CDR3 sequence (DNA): TGCGCCAGCAGTGATCCGGGACAGGGTATCAATGAGCAGTTCTTC.

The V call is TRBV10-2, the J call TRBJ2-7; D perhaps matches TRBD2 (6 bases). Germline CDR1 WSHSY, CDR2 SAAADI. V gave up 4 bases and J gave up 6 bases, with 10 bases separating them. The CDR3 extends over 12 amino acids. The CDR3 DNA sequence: TGCGCCAGCAGTGCGATGGGGGGCGAGCAGTACGTC. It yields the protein CASSAMGGEQYV.

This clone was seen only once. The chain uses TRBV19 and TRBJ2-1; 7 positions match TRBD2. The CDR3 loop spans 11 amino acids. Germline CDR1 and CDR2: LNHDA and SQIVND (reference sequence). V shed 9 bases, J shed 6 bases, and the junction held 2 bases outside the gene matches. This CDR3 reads CASRGGNEQFF. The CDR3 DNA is TGTGCCAGCCGCGGGGGCAATGAGCAGTTCTTC.

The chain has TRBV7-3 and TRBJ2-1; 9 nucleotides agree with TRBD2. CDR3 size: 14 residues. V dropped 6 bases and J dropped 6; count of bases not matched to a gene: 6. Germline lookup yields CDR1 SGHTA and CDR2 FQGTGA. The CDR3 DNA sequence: TGTGCCAGCAGTTCCGGACTAGCGAGCAATGAGCAGTTCTTC. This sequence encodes CASSSGLASNEQFF.

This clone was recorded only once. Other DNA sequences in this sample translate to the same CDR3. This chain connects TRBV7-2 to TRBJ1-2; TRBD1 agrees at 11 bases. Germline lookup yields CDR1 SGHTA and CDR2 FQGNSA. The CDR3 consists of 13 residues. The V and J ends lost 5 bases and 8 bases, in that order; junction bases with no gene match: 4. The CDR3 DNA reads TGTGCCAGCAGCCCGGACAGGGGGCGAGGCTACACCTTC. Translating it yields CASSPDRGRGYTF.